One sample yielded the 26 T cell receptor beta chains listed below, sequenced in a study of blood T cells in healthy people across ages. Next came a second PCR, run for about 7 to 12 cycles, which used a sample-barcoded 5' primer along with a J-beta primer mix. TCRdb passed the 5' RACE reads through MiXCR, listing each CDR3 protein once. Among approximately 2,000,000 distinct CDR3 sequences listed, 39% were seen once. Sequencing was carried out using blood. Every receptor here comes from a human donor in good health.

The chain carries TRBV10-3 and TRBJ2-3; tentatively, D is TRBD2 (5 bases). Germline CDR1 and CDR2: ENHRY and SYGVKD. The V end lost 3 bases, the J end lost 6 bases, and 19 bases lay between the germline ends. CDR3 length: 16 residues. The CDR3: CAISETVRGIIDTQYF. Here the CDR3 DNA reads TGTGCCATCAGTGAAACGGTTAGAGGGATAATCGATACGCAGTATTTT.

Comments on this clonotype: A much larger clone sits a single nucleotide away, making a read error possible. The rearrangement links TRBV12-3 or TRBV12-4 to TRBJ1-4; D remains ambiguous. The CDR3 runs to 13 residues. Written as DNA, the CDR3 is TGTGCCAGCAGTTTACGGGAAGATGAAGAACTGTTTTTT. It encodes CASSLREDEELFF.

The J gene is TRBJ1-1, the V gene TRBV18, with D possibly being TRBD1 (5 bases). Germline-derived CDR1 and CDR2 are KGHSH and LQKENI. The ends were cut back, 5 bases at V and 4 bases at J, with 11 bases in the middle. This CDR3 is 13 amino acids long. The CDR3 sequence: CASSFRQTTEAFF. The CDR3 nucleotides are TGTGCCAGCTCATTCCGACAGACCACTGAAGCTTTCTTT.

This clonotype was counted once. V usage is TRBV7-9 and J usage is TRBJ1-1; D remains ambiguous. The germline V and J ends were trimmed by 1 base and 4 bases, with 13 bases remaining between them. This CDR3 comprises 15 residues. CDR1 and CDR2 from the germline V gene are SEHNR and FQNEAQ (reference sequence). CDR3 sequence: CASSLVLVGGTEAFF. The CDR3 DNA is TGTGCCAGCAGCTTAGTCCTTGTTGGCGGCACTGAAGCTTTCTTT. Based on the CDR3 plus reference TRBV7-9 and TRBJ1-1, the full variable domain is DTGVSQNPRHKITKRGQNVTFRCDPISEHNRLYWYRQTLGQGPEFLTYFQNEAQLEKSRLLSDRFSAERPKGSFSTLEIQRTEQGDSAMYLCASSLVLVGGTEAFFGQGTRLTVV.

The sample holds a few counts of this clonotype. The chain uses TRBV9 and TRBJ2-1; TRBD2 matches 11 bases. The CDR3 totals 17 residues. Trimming cost V 0 bases and J 6 bases; bases outside gene matches: 8. The germline V gene encodes CDR1 SGDLS and CDR2 YYNGEE. Here the CDR3 reads CASSVGLAGGRPNEQFF. DNA of the CDR3: TGTGCCAGCAGCGTAGGTCTAGCGGGGGGCCGTCCCAATGAGCAGTTCTTC.

A note on this clonotype: One base away lies a much larger clone, so this may be a sequencing read error. The chain employs TRBV7-9 and TRBJ2-1, with a possible D match to TRBD2 (5 bases). Trimming cost V 2 bases and J 10 bases, with 15 bases left between them. There are 14 residues in the CDR3. Germline V gives CDR1 SEHNR, CDR2 FQNEAQ (reference sequence). The CDR3 reads CASSLTGIPYEQFF. CDR3 DNA sequence: TGTGCCAGCAGCTTAACGGGGATCCCCTACGAGCAGTTCTTC.

V and J are TRBV7-2 and TRBJ1-5; TRBD1 agrees at 7 bases. The germline V gene encodes CDR1 SGHTA and CDR2 FQGNSA. This CDR3 has 15 amino acids. The J segment lost 4 bases and the V segment lost 2 bases, leaving 5 bases of the junction unmatched. The CDR3 DNA follows: TGTGCCAGCAGCTTAAGGGGACAGTTTAATCAGCCCCAGCATTTT. It yields the protein CASSLRGQFNQPQHF.

V gene TRBV18 combines with J gene TRBJ1-2; possible D gene TRBD1, 5 bases. The germline V gene encodes CDR1 KGHSH and CDR2 LQKENI. CDR3 size: 16 residues. Between the trimmed V and J ends, which lost 2 bases and 0 bases, there was a span of 13 bases. The CDR3 region has the DNA TGTGCCAGCTCACCATCGAACGGGGCCTCTAACTATGGCTACACCTTC. This gives the protein CASSPSNGASNYGYTF.

This chain joins TRBV25-1 and TRBJ2-5; no firm D call. Trimming took off 2 bases at V and 0 bases at J, with 16 bases between the two ends. The CDR3 totals 17 residues. Germline-derived CDR1 and CDR2 are MGHDK and SYGVNS. The CDR3 loop reads CASSEGPFLMNQETQYF. CDR3 nucleotide sequence: TGTGCCAGCAGTGAAGGCCCCTTTTTGATGAACCAAGAGACCCAGTACTTC.

This chain uses TRBV19 with TRBJ1-5; D unclear. In germline, CDR1 is LNHDA, CDR2 SQIVND (reference sequence). CDR3 length: 15 amino acids. V lost 1 base and J lost 0, with 7 bases in between. CDR3 DNA sequence: TGTGCCAGTAGTATAGGGCAGTATAGCAATCAGCCCCAGCATTTT. Amino acids: CASSIGQYSNQPQHF.

The rearrangement links TRBV12-3 or TRBV12-4 to TRBJ1-2; unclear D gene. V lost 6 bases to trimming and J lost 8 bases, with 13 bases between them. The CDR3 has 12 amino acids. The CDR3 sequence: CASSRPSRGYTF. The CDR3, as DNA: TGTGCCAGCAGCCGCCCCTCGCGGGGCTACACCTTC.

V and J are TRBV7-9 and TRBJ2-1, with D tentatively TRBD1 (6 bases). Trimming took off 2 bases at V and 4 bases at J, with 9 bases between the two ends. CDR3 length: 14 residues. Germline V lookup: CDR1 SEHNR, CDR2 FQNEAQ (reference sequence). As DNA, the CDR3 is TGTGCCAGCAGCTTACCCCAGGGGTACAATGAGCAGTTCTTC. Translated, it gives CASSLPQGYNEQFF.

This clonotype was counted a single time. V gene TRBV27 combines with J gene TRBJ2-5, with 7 bases that match TRBD1. The CDR3 totals 15 residues. V lost 4 bases to trimming and J lost 5 bases; unmatched junction nucleotides: 10. The germline gives CDR1 MNHEY, CDR2 SMNVEV (reference sequence). CDR3: CASSSKQGFQETQYF. CDR3 in DNA: TGTGCCAGCAGTTCCAAACAGGGGTTTCAGGAGACCCAGTACTTC.

The V gene is TRBV7-9, the J gene TRBJ2-5; perhaps TRBD2 as D (7 bases). CDR3 length equals 19 residues. V dropped 4 bases and J dropped 5 bases, with 29 bases sitting between them. In germline, CDR1 is SEHNR, CDR2 FQNEAQ (reference sequence). As DNA, the CDR3 is TGTGCCAGCAGCTCAGCACGGGGGGCGACGCGACGGGGAAGCGAGACCCAGTACTTC. Protein product: CASSSARGATRRGSETQYF.

CDR3 protein: CASSPPGLVETQYF. For the CDR3, the DNA is TGTGCCAGCAGCCCGCCTGGACTGGTTGAGACCCAGTACTTC. V gene TRBV7-9 combines with J gene TRBJ2-5, with D possibly being TRBD2 (5 bases). Germline CDR1 is SEHNR and CDR2 is FQNEAQ (reference sequence). The V end lost 5 bases, the J end lost 5 bases, and 15 bases lay between the germline ends. The CDR3 has 14 amino acids. The whole variable domain, remainder taken from reference TRBV7-9 and TRBJ2-5, is DTGVSQNPRHKITKRGQNVTFRCDPISEHNRLYWYRQTLGQGPEFLTYFQNEAQLEKSRLLSDRFSAERPKGSFSTLEIQRTEQGDSAMYLCASSPPGLVETQYFGPGTRLLVL.

V usage is TRBV29-1 and J usage is TRBJ1-2; D remains ambiguous. The CDR3 is 12 residues long. CDR1 is SQVTM and CDR2 is ANQGSEA in the germline V gene. V lost 4 bases, J lost 2 bases, and 8 bases lay in between. The CDR3 sequence is CSVAESNYGYTF. The CDR3, as DNA: TGCAGCGTTGCCGAGTCGAACTATGGCTACACCTTC. The entire variable domain, with the rest obtained from reference TRBV29-1 and TRBJ1-2, is as follows: SAVISQKPSRDICQRGTSLTIQCQVDSQVTMMFWYRQQPGQSLTLIATANQGSEATYESGFVIDKFPISRPNLTFSTLTVSNMSPEDSSIYLCSVAESNYGYTFGSGTRLTVV.

This chain links TRBV24-1 with TRBJ2-5; weak D call: TRBD2 (6 bases). The CDR3 has 16 amino acids. V lost 1 base and J 1 base, leaving 12 bases between the germline ends. Germline lookup yields CDR1 KGHDR and CDR2 SFDVKD. The CDR3 nucleotides read TGTGCCACCAGTGATTTTTCGGCGGGGTTCCAAGAGACCCAGTACTTC. Protein: CATSDFSAGFQETQYF.

This clonotype was recorded a few times. The chain is built from TRBV6-2 or TRBV6-3 and TRBJ1-2; no clear D. Between the trimmed V and J ends, which lost 0 bases and 3 bases, there was a span of 11 bases. The CDR3 has 15 amino acids. CDR1 is MNHEY and CDR2 is SVGEGT in the germline V gene. This CDR3 reads CASSYSNPGYYGYTF. CDR3 bases: TGTGCCAGCAGTTACTCGAATCCAGGCTACTATGGCTACACCTTC.

DNA for the CDR3: TGTGCCAGCAGCACCCGGGACAGGGTGGACATTCAGTACTTC. It specifies CASSTRDRVDIQYF. This chain links TRBV9 with TRBJ2-4; 9 bases map to TRBD1. With V trimmed by 4 bases and J by 8 bases, 7 bases remained unmatched. Germline V lookup: CDR1 SGDLS, CDR2 YYNGEE. CDR3 length: 14 residues.

V is TRBV7-9 and J is TRBJ1-2, with a tentative D call TRBD1 (6 bases). Germline V lookup: CDR1 SEHNR, CDR2 FQNEAQ (reference sequence). CDR3 length: 12 amino acids. Trimming shortened V by 3 bases and J by 8 bases, and 10 bases separated the two germline ends. The CDR3 bases are TGTGCCAGCAGCTTCGGGGACAAAGGCTACACCTTC. It is translated as CASSFGDKGYTF.

The chain recombines TRBV7-9 with TRBJ2-1; the D gene is possibly TRBD2 (5 bases). V was cut by 0 bases and J by 7 bases, with 16 bases left in between. Looked up from germline, CDR1 is SEHNR and CDR2 is FQNEAQ (reference sequence). The CDR3 consists of 16 residues. The CDR3 DNA follows: TGTGCCAGCAGCTTAGCGTGGGAGTTTCTACTAAATGAGCAGTTCTTC. Encoded protein: CASSLAWEFLLNEQFF.

This clonotype was seen at least ten times. The CDR3 nucleotides read TGTGCCAGCAGTTTAATTCTACCCGCACGTGGAGAGACCCAGTACTTC. Amino acid sequence: CASSLILPARGETQYF. The chain links TRBV28 to TRBJ2-5; no firm D call. The germline V gene encodes CDR1 MDHEN and CDR2 SYDVKM. The CDR3 is made up of 16 amino acids. The germline V and J ends were trimmed by 2 bases and 4 bases, with 17 bases remaining between them.

In nucleotides, the CDR3 is TGCGCCAGCAGCCAAGTTACAGGTTATAACTATGGCTACACCTTC. Translating it yields CASSQVTGYNYGYTF. This chain uses TRBV4-1 with TRBJ1-2; D is possibly TRBD1 (5 bases). Looked up from germline, CDR1 is MGHRA and CDR2 is YSYEKL. CDR3 length equals 15 residues. V was pared by 1 base and J by 1 base, with 10 bases between.

The chain uses TRBV20-1 and TRBJ2-1; 12 bases line up with TRBD2. V dropped 3 bases and J dropped 7; count of bases not matched to a gene: 10. The CDR3 is 16 amino acids. CDR1 DFQATT and CDR2 SNEGSKA come from the germline V gene (reference sequence). CDR3 DNA: TGCAGTGCTAGCATAAAACTAGCGGGGGGAGTTAATGAGCAGTTCTTC. Translated, it gives CSASIKLAGGVNEQFF.

V and J are TRBV29-1 and TRBJ2-1, with a tentative D call TRBD1 (6 bases). The germline gives CDR1 SQVTM, CDR2 ANQGSEA. This CDR3 region has 13 residues. The germline V and J ends were trimmed by 7 bases and 12 bases, with 22 bases remaining between them. In DNA, the CDR3 is TGCAGCGCTGAGGTGCCGGGGACAAGGACGCAGTTCTTC. This gives the protein CSAEVPGTRTQFF.

J is TRBJ2-1 and V is TRBV6-2 or TRBV6-3; the D gene is possibly TRBD1 (6 bases). The CDR3 contains 16 residues. Germline V lookup: CDR1 MNHEY, CDR2 SVGEGT. Trimming cost V 2 bases and J 7 bases, with 18 bases left between them. The CDR3 DNA reads as TGTGCCAGCAGTTACCGGGGACACAAGGCCGGGAATGAGCAGTTCTTC. It specifies CASSYRGHKAGNEQFF.